The 7 T cell receptor beta chains in this list originate from one sample, sequenced in a study of T cell responses to AZD1222 COVID-19 vaccine. Assay: immunoSEQ multiplex PCR; the TCRdb copy retains only in-frame clones and omits some. The sample carries over 85,000 clones, around nine tenths recorded once. The sequencing here drew on peripheral blood, taken 28 days after the second AZD1222 dose. These receptors all stem from an adult who received the AZD1222 COVID-19 vaccine.

The CDR3 is CAIRTNDEQFF. CDR3 sequence (DNA): TGTGCCATCAGGACGAACGATGAGCAGTTCTTC. The rearrangement links TRBV10-3 to TRBJ2-1, with no clear D. CDR1 ENHRY and CDR2 SYGVKD come from the germline V gene. The CDR3 extends over 11 amino acids. V lost 6 bases, J lost 8 bases, and 8 bases lay in between.

This clone turned up a few times. The chain combines TRBV7-6 with TRBJ1-1; TRBD1 agrees at 9 bases. The J segment lost 1 base and the V segment lost 4 bases, leaving 7 bases of the junction unmatched. Germline loops: CDR1 SGHVS, CDR2 FNYEAQ. The CDR3 extends over 16 amino acids. CDR3 in DNA: TGTGCCAGCAGCTCGGGGACAGGGCTATCGAACACTGAAGCTTTCTTT. Protein sequence: CASSSGTGLSNTEAFF. The whole variable domain, filled in from reference TRBV7-6 and TRBJ1-1, reads GAGVSQSPRYKVTKRGQDVALRCDPISGHVSLYWYRQALGQGPEFLTYFNYEAQQDKSGLPNDRFSAERPEGSISTLTIQRTEQRDSAMYRCASSSGTGLSNTEAFFGQGTRLTVV.

The chain is built from TRBV19 and TRBJ2-1; possibly TRBD1 or TRBD2 for D (5 bases each). Germline V gene sequence: CDR1 LNHDA, CDR2 SQIVND (reference sequence). The CDR3 runs 12 residues. Between the trimmed V and J ends, which lost 8 bases and 6 bases, there was a span of 11 bases. CDR3 coding DNA: TGTGCCAGTGAGGGGCAAGGCAATGAGCAGTTCTTC. Translating it yields CASEGQGNEQFF.

This chain connects TRBV19 to TRBJ2-1, with 9 bases fitting TRBD1. In germline, CDR1 is LNHDA, CDR2 SQIVND (reference sequence). CDR3 length: 16 amino acids. V lost 4 bases and J lost 4; bases outside the gene matches: 8. The CDR3 region has the DNA TGTGCCAGTAGTACCGACGGGACAGGGCGGTACAATGAGCAGTTCTTC. Translating gives CASSTDGTGRYNEQFF. Combining the CDR3 with reference TRBV19 and TRBJ2-1 gives the whole variable domain DGGITQSPKYLFRKEGQNVTLSCEQNLNHDAMYWYRQDPGQGLRLIYYSQIVNDFQKGDIAEGYSVSREKKESFPLTVTSAQKNPTAFYLCASSTDGTGRYNEQFFGPGTRLTVL.

The V gene is TRBV3-1 (or the pseudogene TRBV3-2), the J gene TRBJ2-1; D remains unclear. Germline CDR1 reads LGHDT; CDR2 reads YNNKEL (reference sequence). The CDR3 sequence is 13 residues long. V dropped 0 bases and J dropped 7 bases, with 7 bases sitting between them. For the CDR3, the DNA is TGTGCCAGCAGCCAAGATATGGGGAATGAGCAGTTCTTC. It is translated as CASSQDMGNEQFF.

The chain is built from TRBV19 and TRBJ2-7, with TRBD1 identical over 7 bases. The J segment lost 2 bases and the V segment lost 6 bases, leaving 7 bases of the junction unmatched. This CDR3 region has 14 residues. Germline loops: CDR1 LNHDA, CDR2 SQIVND (reference sequence). CDR3 nucleotide sequence: TGTGCCAGTAGGATGACAGGGAGCGCCTACGAGCAGTACTTC. Its translation is CASRMTGSAYEQYF.

The chain has TRBV7-8 and TRBJ2-7, with 10 bases that match TRBD2. The ends lost 1 base at V and 12 bases at J; junction bases unmatched: 12. The germline CDR1 and CDR2 sequences are SGHVS and FQNEAQ. The CDR3 has 15 residues. The CDR3 DNA is TGTGCCAGCAGCTTAGTTGTCCAGCGGGAGGGCCGTGGGTACTTC. Translated: CASSLVVQREGRGYF.